Sequencing of this T cell receptor beta chain was carried out in a study of T cell responses to AZD1222 COVID-19 vaccine. General observations from the study: Spike-specific TCR depth and breadth grew after two AZD1222 doses.

Note on this clone: Its target is not known.

In germline, CDR1 is SGHTA, CDR2 FQGTGA. V was trimmed by 3 bases and J by 6 bases, leaving 17 bases between them. There are 16 residues in the CDR3. Data came from immunoSEQ multiplex PCR; TCRdb stores just in-frame clones and leaves some out. The sample includes some 110,000 clones, roughly nine tenths of them seen just once. The V and J genes are TRBV7-3 and TRBJ2-2, with D tentatively TRBD1 (5 bases). This clonotype was obtained from an adult who received the AZD1222 COVID-19 vaccine. The sequences come from peripheral blood, collected 28 days after the second AZD1222 dose. The CDR3 spells CASSFIRGEKSGELFF. CDR3 DNA sequence: TGTGCCAGCAGCTTCATAAGGGGCGAAAAATCCGGGGAGCTGTTTTTT.